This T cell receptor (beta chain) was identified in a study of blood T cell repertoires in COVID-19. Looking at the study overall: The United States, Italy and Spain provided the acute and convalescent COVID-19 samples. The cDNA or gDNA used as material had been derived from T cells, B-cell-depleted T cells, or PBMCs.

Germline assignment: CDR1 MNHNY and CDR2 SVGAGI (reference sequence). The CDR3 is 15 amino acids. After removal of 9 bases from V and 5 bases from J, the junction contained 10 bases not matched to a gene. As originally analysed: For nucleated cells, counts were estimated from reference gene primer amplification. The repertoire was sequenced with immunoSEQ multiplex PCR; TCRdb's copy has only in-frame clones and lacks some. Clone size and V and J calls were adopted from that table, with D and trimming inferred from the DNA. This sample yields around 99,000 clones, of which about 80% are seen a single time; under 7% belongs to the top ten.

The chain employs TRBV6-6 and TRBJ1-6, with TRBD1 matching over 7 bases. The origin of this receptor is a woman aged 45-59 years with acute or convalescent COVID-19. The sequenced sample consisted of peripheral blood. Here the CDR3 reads CASHRGQAHNSPLHF. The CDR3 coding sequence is TGTGCCAGTCACAGGGGTCAGGCCCATAATTCACCCCTCCACTTT.